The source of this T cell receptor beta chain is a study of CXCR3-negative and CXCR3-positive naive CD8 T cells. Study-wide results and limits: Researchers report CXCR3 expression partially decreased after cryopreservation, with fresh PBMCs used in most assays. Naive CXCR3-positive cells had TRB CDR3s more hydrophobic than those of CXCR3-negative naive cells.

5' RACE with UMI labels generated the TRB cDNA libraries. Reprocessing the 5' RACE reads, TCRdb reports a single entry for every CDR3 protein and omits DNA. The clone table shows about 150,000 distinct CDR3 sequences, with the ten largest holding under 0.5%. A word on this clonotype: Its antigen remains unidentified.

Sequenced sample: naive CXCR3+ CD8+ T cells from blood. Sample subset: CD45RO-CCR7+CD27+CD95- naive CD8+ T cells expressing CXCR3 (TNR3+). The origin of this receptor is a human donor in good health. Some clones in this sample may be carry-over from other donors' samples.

The CDR3 sequence: CASSLGSIETQYF. The chain has TRBV13 and TRBJ2-5. The CDR3 is 13 amino acids. Germline V gives CDR1 PRHDT, CDR2 FYEKMQ (reference sequence).